The source of this TCR beta chain is a study of response to subunit inactivated influenza vaccine. Notes on the study in general: Authors suggested few new T cells are recruited by each seasonal influenza vaccination.

Trimming shortened V by 1 base and J by 1 base, and 8 bases separated the two germline ends. Germline V CDR1 and CDR2: DFQATT, SNEGSKA (reference sequence). The CDR3 spans 14 residues. This clonotype has only a few counts. Its antigen is not identified. TCRdb fed the RT-PCR reads into MiXCR, producing one record per CDR3 protein. The table records roughly 780,000 distinct CDR3 sequences, approximately 17% of them present only once. The chain is built from TRBV20-1 and TRBJ2-1; tentatively, D is TRBD2 (5 bases). The material was PBMCs from blood, obtained around 5 days after vaccination. The receptor was isolated from a man in his forties or fifties who received an inactivated influenza vaccine. In DNA, the CDR3 is TGCAGTGCTAGAGCAGCGGATTCCTACAATGAGCAGTTCTTC. This translates into CSARAADSYNEQFF.